This T cell receptor beta chain was captured by sequencing in a study of breast tumors, draining lymph nodes, adjacent tissues. TCRdb reanalysed the multiplex PCR reads using MiXCR and keeps one entry per CDR3 protein. The table lists about 140,000 distinct CDR3 sequences, 30% to 35% of them singletons. This clonotype was counted ten times or more. Axillary draining lymph nodes of breast cancer patients supplied the node samples. The sequence came from a female donor with breast cancer. Some clones in this sample may be carry-over from other donors' samples. Sample: axillary lymph node tissue.

In DNA, the CDR3 is TGCAGTCCCGGAGTGACTAGCGGGGGTTACAATGAGCAGTTCTTC. It encodes CSPGVTSGGYNEQFF. The V and J genes are TRBV20-1 and TRBJ2-1; 12 nucleotides agree with TRBD2. The junction had 9 bases not matched to a gene; V was cut back by 8 bases and J by 4 bases. The CDR3 has 15 residues. Germline V CDR1 and CDR2: DFQATT, SNEGSKA (reference sequence).